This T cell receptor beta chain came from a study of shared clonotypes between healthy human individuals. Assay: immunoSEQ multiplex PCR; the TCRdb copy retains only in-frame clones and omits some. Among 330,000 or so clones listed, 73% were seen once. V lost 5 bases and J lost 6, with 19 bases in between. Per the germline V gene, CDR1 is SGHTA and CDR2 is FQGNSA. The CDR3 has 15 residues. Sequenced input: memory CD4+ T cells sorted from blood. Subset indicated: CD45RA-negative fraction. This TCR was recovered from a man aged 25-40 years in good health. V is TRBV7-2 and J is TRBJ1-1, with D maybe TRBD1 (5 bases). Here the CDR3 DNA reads TGTGCCAGCAGCGTTCAGGGCACCTGGGGGTCTGAAGCTTTCTTT. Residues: CASSVQGTWGSEAFF.